This T cell receptor (beta chain) derives from a study of T cell changes during pregnancy in multiple sclerosis (dated by TCRdb to between 2019 and 2020). As for the study more broadly: Changes in the T cell repertoire over the course of pregnancy were examined in this study in women with multiple sclerosis.

As regards this clone: Its target antigen remains unknown. The input lacks base qualities; no much larger clone sits a single base away.

Receptor libraries were prepared by the immunoSEQ multiplex PCR assay. The source is immuneACCESS, and TCRdb retained only in-frame sequences with V and J called. Part of the clones is not carried over; for the studies checked, unresolved V genes explain less than half of this, and the remainder is unexplained. The sample yields under 70,000 clones; 92% were counted once. The top ten constitute roughly 2% of the sample. A distance of 16 bases separates the germline ends of V and J, which lose 4 bases and 0 bases respectively. Via the germline V gene (reference sequence), CDR1 is SGHKS and CDR2 YYEKEE. Including the terminal cysteine and phenylalanine, the CDR3 comprises 17 residues. This entry keeps only the CDR3 DNA: 51 bases, framed from base 1.

This receptor was identified in a female donor in good health, enrolled as a control in a pregnancy study. Specimen: peripheral blood, collected in the third trimester of pregnancy. The chain couples TRBV5-5 to TRBJ1-4; matching of 6 bases hints at TRBD1 as the D gene. The CDR3 sequence is CASSPNPGGATNEKLFF. The sequence in DNA is TGTGCCAGCAGCCCAAACCCTGGGGGCGCAACTAATGAAAAACTGTTTTTT.